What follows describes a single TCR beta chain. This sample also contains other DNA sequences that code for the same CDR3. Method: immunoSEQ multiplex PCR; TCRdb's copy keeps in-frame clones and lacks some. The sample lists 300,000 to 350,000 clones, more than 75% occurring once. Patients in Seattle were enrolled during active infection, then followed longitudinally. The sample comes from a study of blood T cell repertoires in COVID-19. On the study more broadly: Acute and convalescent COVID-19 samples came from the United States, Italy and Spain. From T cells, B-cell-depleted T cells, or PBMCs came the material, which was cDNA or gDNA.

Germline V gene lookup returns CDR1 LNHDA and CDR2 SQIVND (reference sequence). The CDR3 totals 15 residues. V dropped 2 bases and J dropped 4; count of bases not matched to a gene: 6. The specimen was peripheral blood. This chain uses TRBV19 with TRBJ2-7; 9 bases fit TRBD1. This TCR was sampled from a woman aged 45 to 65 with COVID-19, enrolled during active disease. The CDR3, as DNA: TGTGCCAGTAGTATAAATACAGGGGGCGCGTACGAGCAGTACTTC. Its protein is CASSINTGGAYEQYF.